These T cell receptor beta chains were read from a single sample in a study of cytomegalovirus exposure and HLA in healthy donors. Sequencing was performed with immunoSEQ multiplex PCR; in TCRdb, only in-frame clones are kept and a portion is missing. Among over 120,000 clones listed, around 10% were seen once. The specimen was PBMCs. The receptors were sampled from a man over 45 in good health and CMV-seronegative. The CDR3 runs from the conserved cysteine through the conserved F or W. A D gene is named only where the DNA matches it firmly. Not every row has a clone size; where given, it reads once, few, many or a size class.

J,V,size,D,CDR3,DNA
TRBJ2-3,TRBV7-2,.,TRBD1,CASRSEGALRTDTQYF,TGTGCCAGCAGATCCGAGGGGGCTCTAAGGACAGATACGCAGTATTTT
TRBJ1-4,TRBV2,few,TRBD1,CASRKTGVNEKLFF,TGTGCCAGCAGGAAGACAGGGGTAAATGAAAAACTGTTTTTT
TRBJ2-7,TRBV6-1,few,TRBD1,CASSKLDRDHEQYF,TGTGCCAGCAGTAAGCTTGACAGGGACCACGAGCAGTACTTC
TRBJ2-7,TRBV5-1,few,TRBD2,CASSPGGGSYEQYF,TGCGCCAGCAGCCCTGGGGGGGGGTCCTACGAGCAGTACTTC
TRBJ2-5,TRBV5-1,.,TRBD2,CASSPVLAGVGETQYF,TGCGCCAGCAGCCCAGTATTAGCGGGAGTGGGAGAGACCCAGTACTTC
TRBJ2-7,TRBV6-1,.,.,CASTYGAYEQYF,TGTGCCAGCACTTACGGGGCCTACGAGCAGTACTTC
TRBJ1-1,TRBV5-4,few,.,CASSQTGVDSEAFF,TGTGCCAGCAGTCAGACGGGGGTCGACTCCGAAGCTTTCTTT
TRBJ1-1,TRBV4-1,few,TRBD1,CASSHVTGGETEAFF,TGCGCCAGCAGCCACGTCACAGGGGGCGAGACTGAAGCTTTCTTT
TRBJ1-1,TRBV6-1,.,.,CASSELAHMNTEAFF,TGTGCCAGCAGTGAACTAGCCCATATGAACACTGAAGCTTTCTTT
TRBJ2-7,TRBV14,once,TRBD1,CASGPREPGQKSYEQYF,TGTGCCAGCGGGCCCAGGGAACCGGGACAGAAATCCTACGAGCAGTACTTC
TRBJ2-1,TRBV11-2,few,.,CASSVTRSGNNNEQFF,TGTGCCAGCAGCGTCACCCGTAGCGGAAACAACAATGAGCAGTTCTTC
TRBJ2-5,TRBV19,few,TRBD2,CASRRLAEAPETQYF,TGTGCCAGTAGGAGACTAGCTGAGGCTCCGGAGACCCAGTACTTC
TRBJ2-3,TRBV5-4,.,.,CASSLANTDTQYF,TGTGCCAGCAGCTTGGCCAACACAGATACGCAGTATTTT
TRBJ1-2,TRBV10-1,.,TRBD1,CASSHTGDYGYTF,TGCGCCAGCAGTCACACAGGGGACTATGGCTACACCTTC
TRBJ1-5,TRBV19,few,.,CASSIDKQGEKPQHF,TGTGCCAGTAGTATAGATAAACAGGGTGAGAAGCCCCAGCATTTT
TRBJ2-3,TRBV7-6,.,TRBD2,CASSSTGGRNTDTQYF,TGTGCCAGCAGCTCGACGGGAGGTCGGAACACAGATACGCAGTATTTT
TRBJ2-3,TRBV19,few,TRBD1,CASTPTGPDDTQYF,TGTGCCAGTACTCCGACAGGGCCTGACGATACGCAGTATTTT
TRBJ2-6,TRBV18,.,.,CASSPPQYSGANVLTF,TGTGCCAGCTCACCACCCCAGTACTCTGGGGCCAACGTCCTGACTTTC
TRBJ1-4,TRBV6-5,few,.,CASSLGRQEKLFF,TGTGCCAGTTCGTTGGGGCGCCAAGAAAAACTGTTTTTT
TRBJ1-2,TRBV19,few,.,CASSVGGEVYGYTF,TGTGCCAGTAGTGTCGGCGGAGAGGTTTATGGCTACACCTTC
TRBJ2-5,TRBV5-1,.,TRBD2,CASSLGGRGQETQYF,TGCGCCAGCAGCTTGGGGGGGAGGGGTCAAGAGACCCAGTACTTC
TRBJ1-1,TRBV6-6,.,.,CASRWEVYTEAFF,TGTGCCAGCAGGTGGGAGGTTTATACTGAAGCTTTCTTT
TRBJ2-7,TRBV29-1,few,.,CSVGRVSDEQYF,TGCAGCGTTGGGAGGGTCTCCGACGAGCAGTACTTC
TRBJ1-5,TRBV19,.,.,CASSIVTTGGNQPQHF,TGTGCCAGTAGTATAGTAACTACAGGTGGCAATCAGCCCCAGCATTTT
TRBJ1-5,TRBV30,.,TRBD1,CAWTPGGGNQPQHF,TGTGCCTGGACCCCAGGGGGTGGCAATCAGCCCCAGCATTTT
TRBJ2-2,TRBV5-1,few,TRBD1,CASSPDRANTGELFF,TGCGCCAGCAGCCCCGACAGGGCGAACACCGGGGAGCTGTTTTTT
TRBJ2-7,TRBV9,.,TRBD2,CASSVTSGTHEQYF,TGTGCCAGCAGCGTAACTAGCGGGACCCACGAGCAGTACTTC
TRBJ2-3,TRBV28,.,TRBD1,CASSLFRGTDTQYF,TGTGCCAGCAGTTTATTCAGGGGGACAGATACGCAGTATTTT
TRBJ1-4,TRBV9,.,.,CASSEPGGEKLFF,TGTGCCAGCAGCGAACCGGGAGGGGAAAAACTGTTTTTT
TRBJ1-1,TRBV19,.,.,CASSIRHPNTEAFF,TGTGCCAGTAGTATCAGACACCCGAACACTGAAGCTTTCTTT
TRBJ1-4,TRBV15,few,.,CATSSDRIATNEKLFF,TGTGCCACCAGCTCGGACAGAATAGCAACTAATGAAAAACTGTTTTTT
TRBJ1-3,TRBV5-4,few,.,CASSSARGTGNTIYF,TGTGCCAGCAGCTCCGCCAGGGGAACTGGAAACACCATATATTTT
TRBJ2-5,TRBV5-1,.,.,CASNLVPLETQYF,TGCGCCAGCAACCTGGTCCCACTCGAGACCCAGTACTTC
TRBJ1-1,TRBV5-1,few,TRBD1,CASRTNRGNTEAFF,TGCGCCAGCAGGACAAACAGGGGTAACACTGAAGCTTTCTTT
TRBJ2-4,TRBV9,few,.,CASSATPDVRAKNIQYF,TGTGCCAGCAGCGCCACCCCCGACGTGAGGGCCAAAAACATTCAGTACTTC
TRBJ2-1,TRBV5-1,.,TRBD1,CASSIADRGPVEQFF,TGCGCCAGCAGCATCGCCGACAGGGGGCCGGTTGAGCAGTTCTTC
TRBJ2-3,TRBV7-9,few,TRBD2,CASSARLAGVTDTQYF,TGTGCCAGCAGCGCCAGACTAGCGGGAGTAACGGATACGCAGTATTTT
TRBJ1-1,TRBV19,few,TRBD1,CASMGGTGVLGTEAFF,TGTGCCAGTATGGGGGGGACAGGAGTTCTGGGGACTGAAGCTTTCTTT
TRBJ1-5,TRBV11-2,.,TRBD1,CASSSDRVASNQPQHF,TGTGCCAGCAGCTCCGACAGGGTCGCCAGCAATCAGCCCCAGCATTTT
TRBJ1-1,TRBV6-5,few,.,CASSYSGQLNTEAFF,TGTGCCAGCAGTTACTCAGGACAGTTGAACACTGAAGCTTTCTTT
TRBJ2-3,TRBV27,.,.,CARLLRGGVILDTQYF,TGTGCCAGATTATTGAGGGGCGGGGTAATATTGGATACGCAGTATTTT
TRBJ2-3,TRBV6-4,few,.,CASSPSDTDTQYF,TGTGCCAGCAGTCCTAGCGACACAGATACGCAGTATTTT
TRBJ2-1,TRBV9,.,TRBD2,CASSVGSSGTYNEQFF,TGTGCCAGCAGCGTAGGATCTAGCGGGACGTACAATGAGCAGTTCTTC